The rows below give T cell receptor beta chains drawn from one sample of a study of blood T cell repertoires in COVID-19. Repertoires were generated with immunoSEQ multiplex PCR, while TCRdb's copy carries only in-frame clones and drops some. The table shows about 170,000 clones, with about 88% occurring only once. The material sequenced was peripheral blood. The source is a man aged 50-60 years who had recovered from COVID-19. Both conserved end residues are part of each CDR3. The D gene is left open where the match is weak. For some rows the clone size is stated as once, few or many, or as a class when expanded; others skip it.

D | J | V | size | DNA | CDR3
TRBD1 | TRBJ2-5 | TRBV3-1/TRBV3-2 | . | TGTGCCAGCAGCCAAGTCTCCAGGGGGAAGGAGACCCAGTACTTC | CASSQVSRGKETQYF
. | TRBJ2-7 | TRBV21-1 | . | TGTGCCAGCAGCACCTCTCCTTACGAGCAGTACTTC | CASSTSPYEQYF
TRBD2 | TRBJ2-7 | TRBV29-1 | . | TGCAGCGTTGAATTGGGGGGGTACGAGCAGTACTTC | CSVELGGYEQYF
TRBD2 | TRBJ2-1 | TRBV12-5 | few | TGTGCTAGTGGTTTGCGGGGGGGCGTGGATGAGCAGTTCTTC | CASGLRGGVDEQFF
TRBD2 | TRBJ2-7 | TRBV15 | . | TGTGCCACCAGCTCCCCGCTAGCGGGTGACTACGAGCAGTACTTC | CATSSPLAGDYEQYF
TRBD2 | TRBJ2-1 | TRBV7-2 | . | TGTGCCAGCAGCCGGGGACTAGCGGGAGCCAGGGAGCAGTTCTTC | CASSRGLAGAREQFF
TRBD2 | TRBJ2-7 | TRBV6-5 | . | TGTGCCAGCAGTCAATCTAGCGGGGGCCTGTTCGAGCAGTACTTC | CASSQSSGGLFEQYF
. | TRBJ1-1 | TRBV7-9 | once | TGTGCCAGCAGCTTCGCCCCGCCGGGGGGGACTGAAGCTTTCTTT | CASSFAPPGGTEAFF
TRBD2 | TRBJ2-5 | TRBV20-1 | . | TGCAGTGCTAGTCTGGTAGCGGGGGACCTTGGGGAGACCCAGTACTTC | CSASLVAGDLGETQYF
. | TRBJ1-5 | TRBV4-3 | . | TGCGCCAGCAGCCAAGCGGGCGGGGGGCCCCAGCATTTT | CASSQAGGGPQHF
TRBD1 | TRBJ1-5 | TRBV29-1 | once | TGCAGCGTATCGACAGGGACGGGCAATCAGCCCCAGCATTTT | CSVSTGTGNQPQHF
. | TRBJ2-2 | TRBV7-3 | . | TGTGCCAGCAGCCTAAACCCGGACACCGGGGAGCTGTTTTTT | CASSLNPDTGELFF
TRBD1 | TRBJ1-1 | TRBV19 | few | TGTGCCAGTAGGGTAAACGGCCTGGGGACAGGACTTCCTTTCTTT | CASRVNGLGTGLPFF
TRBD1 | TRBJ1-6 | TRBV2 | . | TGTGCCAGCAGACGCGGACAGGGAAGTAATTCACCCCTCCACTTT | CASRRGQGSNSPLHF
. | TRBJ1-4 | TRBV19 | . | TGTGCCAGTAGTCCCGGCAGGGCTGAAAAACTGTTTTTT | CASSPGRAEKLFF
TRBD1 | TRBJ1-6 | TRBV28 | . | TGTGCCAGCAGTTTATTATCCGGGGGGGACAGGGGACGAACACCCCTCCACTTT | CASSLLSGGDRGRTPLHF
. | TRBJ1-1 | TRBV7-3 | . | TGTGCCAGCAGGGGGAGTTTGAACACTGAAGCTTTCTTT | CASRGSLNTEAFF
. | TRBJ2-3 | TRBV4-3 | few | TGCGCCAGCAGCCAAGCCAACCGAGGGATGCCGCAGTATTTT | CASSQANRGMPQYF
. | TRBJ2-1 | TRBV19 | . | TGTGCCAGTAGTAGTTCCCAAGAGCAGTTCTTC | CASSSSQEQFF
. | TRBJ2-3 | TRBV27 | . | TGTGCCAGCAGGCGGACTAGCACAGATACGCAGTATTTT | CASRRTSTDTQYF
. | TRBJ1-4 | TRBV7-2 | . | TGTGCCAGCAGCCAGTCAGGATCAACTAATGAAAAACTGTTTTTT | CASSQSGSTNEKLFF
TRBD2 | TRBJ2-1 | TRBV28 | . | TGTGCCAGCAGTTTATCCCCCGGACTAGCGGGAGGGCAGTTCTTC | CASSLSPGLAGGQFF
TRBD2 | TRBJ2-3 | TRBV11-2 | once | TGTGCCAGCAGTCAGGCGGGAGGGCTCACAGATACGCAGTATTTT | CASSQAGGLTDTQYF
. | TRBJ2-1 | TRBV6-6 | few | TGTGCCAGCAGTCCCCGGGAGATAGGTGAGCAGTTCTTC | CASSPREIGEQFF
. | TRBJ2-5 | TRBV28 | . | TGTGCCAGCCAGCCAGGGGCAGGCGAGACCCAGTACTTC | CASQPGAGETQYF
. | TRBJ2-2 | TRBV5-1 | . | TGCGCCAGCAACCTGGCCCTCACCGGGGAGCTGTTTTTT | CASNLALTGELFF
TRBD1 | TRBJ1-2 | TRBV7-3 | . | TGTGCCTCCCATGCTACAGGGGCTGTAGGACTCTATGGCTACACCTTC | CASHATGAVGLYGYTF
TRBD1 | TRBJ1-1 | TRBV7-2 | . | TGTGCCAGCAGCTTGGGGGGACAGGCGAACACTGAAGCTTTCTTT | CASSLGGQANTEAFF
. | TRBJ1-4 | TRBV30 | . | TGTGCCTGGAGTTCAGCAGGGATCGGAAAACTGTTTTTT | CAWSSAGIGKLFF
. | TRBJ2-2 | TRBV2 | . | TGTGCCAGCAGTGGCCAGCAGGCGAACACCGGGGAGCTGTTTTTT | CASSGQQANTGELFF
TRBD2 | TRBJ2-7 | TRBV19 | . | TGTGCCAGTAGTATATTGGTAGCGGGGTCCTACGAGCAGTACTTC | CASSILVAGSYEQYF
TRBD2 | TRBJ2-4 | TRBV7-2 | . | TGTGCCAGCAGCGCCAGCTTTGCGGGAGGGTTGAACATTCAGTACTTC | CASSASFAGGLNIQYF
TRBD1 | TRBJ1-2 | TRBV7-9 | . | TGTGCCAGCATGGGGACAGGGCCTAACTATGGCTACACCTTC | CASMGTGPNYGYTF
. | TRBJ1-6 | TRBV28 | . | TGTGCCAGCCGGACACAGAGCTCCTATAATTCACCCCTCCACTTT | CASRTQSSYNSPLHF
TRBD2 | TRBJ2-5 | TRBV11-2 | . | TGTGCCAGCAGCCCTGGGACTAGCGGGGGCACACTTCAAGAGACCCAGTACTTC | CASSPGTSGGTLQETQYF
TRBD1 | TRBJ1-1 | TRBV6-6 | . | TGTGCCACGCAGAATGAAAACAGGGGCGCGAACACTGAAGCTTTCTTT | CATQNENRGANTEAFF
. | TRBJ2-3 | TRBV6-2/TRBV6-3 | few | TGTGCCAGCAGTTACGAGGCGGGAAATACGCAGTATTTT | CASSYEAGNTQYF
. | TRBJ2-7 | TRBV20-1 | . | TGCAGTGCTAGTGCCGGGGGTCGGAGTTACGAGCAGTACTTC | CSASAGGRSYEQYF
TRBD2 | TRBJ2-3 | TRBV7-7 | . | TGTGCCAGCAGCTTACGGGTCCAGCGGGGCACGTTCACAGATACGCAGTATTTT | CASSLRVQRGTFTDTQYF
. | TRBJ1-3 | TRBV7-9 | . | TGTGCCAGCCACAGGGATTCTACTGGAAACACCATATATTTT | CASHRDSTGNTIYF
TRBD1 | TRBJ1-5 | TRBV7-2 | . | TGTGCCAGCAGCTTAGTAGGAACAGGGGGAAGCAATCAGCCCCAGCATTTT | CASSLVGTGGSNQPQHF
TRBD1 | TRBJ2-7 | TRBV6-4 | once | TGTGCCAGCCCTTCCCAACTAGCAGGGGGCGGCTACGAGCAGTACTTC | CASPSQLAGGGYEQYF